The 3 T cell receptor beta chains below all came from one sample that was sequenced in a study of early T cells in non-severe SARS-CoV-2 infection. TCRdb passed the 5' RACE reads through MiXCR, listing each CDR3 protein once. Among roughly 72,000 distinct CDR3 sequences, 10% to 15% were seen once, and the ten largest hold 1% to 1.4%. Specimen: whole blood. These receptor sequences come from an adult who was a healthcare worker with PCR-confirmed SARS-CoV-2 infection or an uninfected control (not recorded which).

In nucleotides, the CDR3 is TGTGCCAGCAGAGAGGTCGGCTACACCTTC. Translated: CASREVGYTF. The chain employs TRBV2 and TRBJ1-2; no definite D call. V was clipped by 6 bases and J by 8 bases, with 7 bases between them. The CDR3 has 10 residues. In germline, CDR1 is SNHLY, CDR2 FYNNEI. The full variable domain, its missing parts supplied by reference TRBV2 and TRBJ1-2, is EPEVTQTPSHQVTQMGQEVILRCVPISNHLYFYWYRQILGQKVEFLVSFYNNEISEKSEIFDDQFSVERPDGSNFTLKIRSTKLEDSAMYFCASREVGYTFGSGTRLTVV.

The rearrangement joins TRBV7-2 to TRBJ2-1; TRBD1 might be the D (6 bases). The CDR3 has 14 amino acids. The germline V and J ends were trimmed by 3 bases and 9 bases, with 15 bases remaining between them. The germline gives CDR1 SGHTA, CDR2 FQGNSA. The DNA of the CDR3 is TGTGCCAGCAGCTTGACAGGCGATTATACTGAGCAGTTCTTC. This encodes CASSLTGDYTEQFF.

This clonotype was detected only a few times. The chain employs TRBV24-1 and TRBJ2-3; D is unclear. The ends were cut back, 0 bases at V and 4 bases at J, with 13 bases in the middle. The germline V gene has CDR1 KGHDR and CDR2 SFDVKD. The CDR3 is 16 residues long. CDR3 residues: CATSDLGNSGADTQYF. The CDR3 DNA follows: TGTGCCACCAGTGATTTGGGCAACTCTGGCGCAGATACGCAGTATTTT.